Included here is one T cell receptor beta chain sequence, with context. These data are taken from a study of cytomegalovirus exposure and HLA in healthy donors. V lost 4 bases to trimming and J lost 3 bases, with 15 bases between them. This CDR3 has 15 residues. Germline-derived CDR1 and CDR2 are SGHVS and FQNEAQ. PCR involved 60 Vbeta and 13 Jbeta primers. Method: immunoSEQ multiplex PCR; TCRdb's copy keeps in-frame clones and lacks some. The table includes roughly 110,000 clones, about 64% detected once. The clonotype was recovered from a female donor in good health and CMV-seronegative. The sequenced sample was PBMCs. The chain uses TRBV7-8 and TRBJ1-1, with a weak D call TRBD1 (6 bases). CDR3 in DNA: TGTGCCAGCAGCTCACTCCTTCAGGGGTACACTGAAGCTTTCTTT. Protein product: CASSSLLQGYTEAFF.